This paragraph covers one T cell receptor beta chain sequence. V gave up 2 bases and J gave up 0 bases, with 16 bases separating them. Germline values: CDR1 KGHSH, CDR2 LQKENI. The CDR3 loop spans 17 amino acids. The TCR beta repertoire was assessed by survey-level immunoSEQ sequencing. Data came from immunoSEQ multiplex PCR; TCRdb stores just in-frame clones and leaves some out. The sample has 60,000 to 85,000 clones, roughly 93% seen once; the top ten hold less than 4.5%. V gene TRBV18 combines with J gene TRBJ1-1; D not certain. This TCR was sampled from a middle-aged man with rheumatoid arthritis. Sequenced input: PBMCs. The CDR3: CASSPTETLIMNTEAFF. CDR3 in DNA: TGTGCCAGCTCACCAACGGAGACCCTTATCATGAACACTGAAGCTTTCTTT.